The text below deals with one TCR beta chain. Trimming removed 0 bases from V and 0 bases from J, with 12 bases in between. Germline V gene sequence: CDR1 MNHEY, CDR2 SVGAGI. The CDR3 covers 16 residues. The source of the sample is a study of blood T cell repertoires in COVID-19. Original data processing: Estimation of nucleated cell counts was performed using reference gene primer amplification. The method was immunoSEQ multiplex PCR; TCRdb's version includes in-frame clones alone and lacks a portion of them. Clonal size and the V and J genes are those of that table, whereas D and trimming came from the DNA. This table holds about 83,000 clones, roughly 87% found once.

Sequenced: peripheral blood. The V and J genes are TRBV6-5 and TRBJ2-7; possibly TRBD2 for D (7 bases). The origin of this receptor is a woman between 50 and 59 years old with active or convalescent COVID-19. The CDR3 DNA reads TGTGCCAGCAGTTACTCGGGGGGGGCCGGCTCCTACGAGCAGTACTTC. Translation: CASSYSGGAGSYEQYF.